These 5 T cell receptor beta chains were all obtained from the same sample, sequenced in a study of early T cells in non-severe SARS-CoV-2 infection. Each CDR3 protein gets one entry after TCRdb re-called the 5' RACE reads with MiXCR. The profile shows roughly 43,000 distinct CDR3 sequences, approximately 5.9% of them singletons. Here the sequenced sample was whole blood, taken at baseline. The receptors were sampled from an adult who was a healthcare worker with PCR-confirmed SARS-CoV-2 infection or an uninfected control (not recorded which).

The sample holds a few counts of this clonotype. The CDR3 region is CASSLVGTRIDYTF. CDR3 DNA sequence: TGTGCCAGCAGCTTAGTCGGGACACGGATCGACTACACCTTC. The J gene is TRBJ1-2, the V gene TRBV7-9; possible D gene TRBD1, 6 bases. The germline V and J ends were trimmed by 1 base and 10 bases, with 16 bases remaining between them. CDR3 length: 14 amino acids. CDR1 and CDR2 from the germline V gene are SEHNR and FQNEAQ (reference sequence).

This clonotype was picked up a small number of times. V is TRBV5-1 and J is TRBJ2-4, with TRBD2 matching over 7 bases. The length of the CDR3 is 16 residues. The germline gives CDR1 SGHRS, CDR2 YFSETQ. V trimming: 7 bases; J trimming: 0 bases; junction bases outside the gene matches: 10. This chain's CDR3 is CASAEVAGQAKNIQYF. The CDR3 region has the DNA TGCGCCAGCGCCGAGGTAGCGGGCCAAGCCAAAAACATTCAGTACTTC.

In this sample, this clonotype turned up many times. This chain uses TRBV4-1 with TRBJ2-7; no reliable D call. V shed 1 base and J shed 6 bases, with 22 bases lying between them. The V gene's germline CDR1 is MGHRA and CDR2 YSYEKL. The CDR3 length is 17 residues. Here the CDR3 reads CASSQGDLGILATEQYF. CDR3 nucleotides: TGCGCCAGCAGCCAAGGAGACCTGGGCATTTTGGCCACCGAGCAGTACTTC.

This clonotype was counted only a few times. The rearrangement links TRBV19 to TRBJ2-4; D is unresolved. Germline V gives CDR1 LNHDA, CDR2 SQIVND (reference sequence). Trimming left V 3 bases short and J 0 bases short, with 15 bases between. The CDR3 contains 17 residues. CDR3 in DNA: TGTGCCAGTAGTATTGGTCGTGGACGTCTAGCCAAAAACATTCAGTACTTC. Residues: CASSIGRGRLAKNIQYF.

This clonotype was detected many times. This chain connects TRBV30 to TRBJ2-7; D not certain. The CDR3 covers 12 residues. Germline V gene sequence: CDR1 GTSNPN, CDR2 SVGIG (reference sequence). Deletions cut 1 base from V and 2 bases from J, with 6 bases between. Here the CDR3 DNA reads TGTGCCTGGAGTGACGGTACCTACGAGCAGTACTTC. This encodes CAWSDGTYEQYF.